This TCR beta chain was recorded in a study of CD8+ T cells in alopecia areata. Turning to the study itself: For treated patients, severity scores reflected the percentage of scalp area affected.

Investigators isolated RNA and reverse transcribed it into cDNA to act as the sequencing template. The protocol was immunoSEQ multiplex PCR, while the TCRdb copy is restricted to in-frame clones and leaves out a portion. The sample carries some 170,000 clones, roughly 58% recorded once. Treatment noted: oral pan-JAK inhibitor, 5-10 mg twice daily. Researchers took lesional scalp punch biopsies and peripheral blood from people who were alopecia areata patients. The sequence came from a human donor with alopecia areata. Specimen: CD4+ T cells sorted from blood, collected at approximately week 56, from a patient treated with tofacitinib.

This CDR3 reads CSVRGGSYNEQFF. In nucleotides, the CDR3 is TGCAGCGTTAGGGGCGGCTCCTACAATGAGCAGTTCTTC. The V gene is TRBV29-1, the J gene TRBJ2-1, with TRBD1 as a possible D gene (5 bases). The germline V gene encodes CDR1 SQVTM and CDR2 ANQGSEA. This CDR3 has 13 residues. V was clipped by 5 bases and J by 0 bases, with 8 bases between them.